This TCR beta chain appears in the sequencing data of a study of OX40 agonist ivuxolimab in advanced cancers. Study context: The study reported partial responses in three patients: one hepatocellular carcinoma, two cutaneous melanoma.

Libraries were prepared by immunoSEQ multiplex PCR; TCRdb keeps only in-frame clonotypes and omits some of them. Of about 69,000 clones listed, 90% are singletons. The germline gives CDR1 LGHNA, CDR2 YNFKEQ. V was trimmed by 0 bases and J by 4 bases, leaving 5 bases between them. This CDR3 is 13 amino acids long. Patients with autoimmune history or systemic immunosuppression were excluded. This clone was observed a few times. This receptor was taken from an adult with an advanced solid tumor such as melanoma, head and neck, liver or kidney cancer. The rearrangement joins TRBV4-2 to TRBJ2-3; D remains unclear. The sample in question was CD4+ or CD8+ T cells sorted from blood, obtained in a trial of the OX40 agonist ivuxolimab. This CDR3 is CASSQDSSDTQYF. CDR3 nucleotides: TGTGCCAGCAGCCAAGATTCGTCAGATACGCAGTATTTT.